This is a list of T cell receptor beta chains from one sample in a study of technical replicates of blood from a handful of donors. Assay used: immunoSEQ multiplex PCR; TCRdb lists only in-frame clones, some missing. The sample includes about 89,000 clones, 85% to 95% of them seen just once. The sample was T cells isolated from PBMCs. These receptors all stem from a human donor in good health. Each CDR3 is given with its conserved first and last residue. A D gene is named only where the DNA matches it firmly. A clone size is listed for some rows: how often the clone was seen (once, few, many), or a class if it is expanded.

>NA|TRBJ2-7|TRBV6-1|NA
CASTRLPTYEQYF
TGTGCCAGCACCAGACTACCTACCTACGAGCAGTACTTC
>TRBD2|TRBJ2-1|TRBV7-9|NA
CASSLAGTSGSYEQFF
TGTGCCAGCAGCTTAGCAGGGACTAGCGGGAGCTATGAGCAGTTCTTC
>TRBD1|TRBJ2-3|TRBV7-9|NA
CASSMGQGFADTQYF
TGTGCCAGCAGCATGGGACAGGGATTCGCAGATACGCAGTATTTT
>NA|TRBJ2-5|TRBV11-3|NA
CASSLRENLETQYF
TGTGCCAGCAGCTTAAGAGAAAATCTCGAGACCCAGTACTTC
>NA|TRBJ2-1|TRBV10-3|NA
CAISESEVHEQFF
TGTGCCATCAGTGAGTCAGAGGTCCATGAGCAGTTCTTC
>TRBD1|TRBJ2-1|TRBV7-9|once
CASSSTTTPRQGSYNEQFF
TGTGCCAGCAGCTCAACTACCACCCCTCGACAGGGCTCCTACAATGAGCAGTTCTTC
>TRBD2|TRBJ2-7|TRBV7-9|once
CASSLGRGLALEVYEQYF
TGTGCCAGCAGCCTCGGTAGGGGACTAGCGCTCGAAGTATACGAGCAGTACTTC
>NA|TRBJ2-7|TRBV28|NA
CASRNRGGPGEQYF
TGTGCCAGCAGAAATAGGGGGGGGCCTGGCGAGCAGTACTTC
>NA|TRBJ2-5|TRBV4-1|NA
CASSQHLTGTTDSQETQYF
TGCGCCAGCAGCCAACACCTTACCGGGACAACGGACTCCCAAGAGACCCAGTACTTC
>NA|TRBJ2-1|TRBV12-2|NA
CASRRIRQANYNEQFF
TGTGCAAGTCGCCGGATCCGGCAGGCCAACTACAATGAGCAGTTCTTC
>TRBD1|TRBJ1-1|TRBV19|NA
CATPFKAAGGNTEAFF
TGTGCCACCCCCTTCAAGGCGGCAGGGGGGAACACTGAAGCTTTCTTT
>NA|TRBJ1-1|TRBV27|NA
CASSTGGTEAFF
TGTGCCAGCAGCACGGGGGGCACTGAAGCTTTCTTT
>TRBD1|TRBJ1-3|TRBV7-9|NA
CASSLGTTGTENTIYF
TGTGCCAGCAGCTTAGGAACAACCGGGACAGAAAACACCATATATTTT
>NA|TRBJ2-1|TRBV9|NA
CASSIKAGVGGNEQFF
TGTGCCAGCAGCATAAAGGCTGGTGTAGGAGGAAATGAGCAGTTCTTC
>NA|TRBJ2-7|TRBV10-3|NA
CAISELTGEAYEQYF
TGTGCCATCAGTGAGTTGACAGGAGAGGCCTACGAGCAGTACTTC
>TRBD2|TRBJ2-6|TRBV4-2|NA
CASSPSLAGGLLSGANVLTF
TGTGCCAGCAGCCCATCTCTAGCGGGGGGTCTTCTCTCTGGGGCCAACGTCCTGACTTTC
>NA|TRBJ2-2|TRBV30|NA
CAWSVRVYTGELFF
TGTGCCTGGTCGGTCCGGGTATACACCGGGGAGCTGTTTTTT
>TRBD1|TRBJ2-7|TRBV29-1|NA
CSVPGTGSAAYEQYF
TGCAGCGTTCCGGGGACAGGGTCAGCCGCCTACGAGCAGTACTTC
>TRBD1|TRBJ1-4|TRBV5-4|NA
CASSLGQGAEGEKLFF
TGTGCCAGCAGCCTAGGACAGGGGGCGGAAGGAGAAAAACTGTTTTTT
>TRBD2|TRBJ2-1|TRBV5-1|NA
CASRSLSGLTYNEQFF
TGCGCCAGCAGAAGCCTTTCGGGACTAACCTACAATGAGCAGTTCTTC
>NA|TRBJ2-3|TRBV11-3|NA
CASSVERGTDTQYF
TGTGCCAGCAGCGTAGAGCGGGGCACAGATACGCAGTATTTT
>TRBD1|TRBJ2-3|TRBV4-1|NA
CASSRTGLPDTQYF
TGCGCCAGCAGCCGGACAGGACTCCCAGATACGCAGTATTTT
>TRBD1|TRBJ2-7|TRBV2|NA
CASSDRDREGFEQYF
TGTGCCAGCAGTGATAGGGACAGGGAAGGCTTCGAGCAGTACTTC
>NA|TRBJ1-2|TRBV30|NA
CAWSSGGWGLETF
TGTGCCTGGAGTAGCGGGGGATGGGGTCTGGAGACCTTC
>NA|TRBJ2-7|TRBV15|NA
CATSRDRREQYF
TGTGCCACCAGCAGAGATCGGAGGGAGCAGTACTTC
>NA|TRBJ2-7|TRBV21-1|NA
CASGTSLPKRTEQYF
TGTGCCAGCGGAACCTCTCTACCTAAGCGGACCGAGCAGTACTTC
>NA|TRBJ2-3|TRBV5-1|NA
CASSLDRVYTQYF
TGCGCCAGCAGCTTGGACAGGGTGTATACGCAGTATTTT
>NA|TRBJ2-7|TRBV5-1|NA
CASSLVSGDPYYEQYF
TGCGCCAGCAGCTTGGTCTCGGGGGACCCCTACTACGAGCAGTACTTC
>NA|TRBJ1-5|TRBV2|NA
CASSIRENQPQHF
TGTGCCAGCAGTATCAGGGAAAATCAGCCCCAGCATTTT
>TRBD1|TRBJ2-2|TRBV11-1|NA
CASSFPRGPGELFF
TGTGCCAGCAGCTTCCCCAGGGGGCCCGGGGAGCTGTTTTTT
>TRBD2|TRBJ2-5|TRBV19|NA
CASSIDLAGGVETQYF
TGTGCCAGTAGTATAGATTTAGCGGGGGGGGTAGAGACCCAGTACTTC
>NA|TRBJ1-1|TRBV28|NA
CASSSFPRTAMNTEAFF
TGTGCCAGCAGCTCCTTTCCTAGGACAGCGATGAACACTGAAGCTTTCTTT
>NA|TRBJ2-5|TRBV10-3|few
CAISEEGGATQYF
TGTGCCATCAGTGAGGAGGGTGGAGCAACCCAGTACTTC
>NA|TRBJ1-2|TRBV4-1|NA
CASSQAPARTRQASYGYTF
TGCGCCAGCAGCCAAGCACCAGCGCGGACCAGACAGGCCTCCTATGGCTACACCTTC
>TRBD2|TRBJ2-1|TRBV5-6|NA
CASSLLYSGRPYNEQFF
TGTGCCAGCAGCTTGTTATATAGCGGGAGGCCTTACAATGAGCAGTTCTTC
>NA|TRBJ2-7|TRBV28|NA
CASSSPRGSSYEQYF
TGTGCCAGCAGCTCGCCTAGGGGGAGCTCCTACGAGCAGTACTTC
>TRBD2|TRBJ2-7|TRBV4-1|NA
CASSHLASGRAYEQYF
TGCGCCAGCAGTCACCTTGCTAGCGGGAGGGCCTACGAGCAGTACTTC
>NA|TRBJ2-7|TRBV6-1|NA
CASSGESYEQYF
TGTGCCAGCAGTGGCGAATCCTACGAGCAGTACTTC
>NA|TRBJ2-1|TRBV6-5|NA
CASSFHRYNEQFF
TGTGCCAGCAGTTTCCACAGGTACAATGAGCAGTTCTTC
>TRBD1|TRBJ2-7|TRBV6-5|NA
CASSRQGADEQYF
TGTGCCAGCAGTCGACAGGGGGCGGACGAGCAGTACTTC
>NA|TRBJ2-7|TRBV18|NA
CASSPRVGRWAYEQYF
TGTGCCAGCTCACCGAGGGTGGGTCGATGGGCGTACGAGCAGTACTTC
>NA|TRBJ2-7|TRBV30|once
CAINRDSHEQYF
TGTGCTATTAACCGGGACTCTCACGAGCAGTACTTC
>TRBD1|TRBJ2-1|TRBV29-1|NA
CSPLWTGGLYNEQFF
TGCAGCCCGTTGTGGACAGGGGGACTCTACAATGAGCAGTTCTTC
>TRBD1|TRBJ1-2|TRBV2|NA
CASRPARTGANYGYTF
TGTGCCAGCAGGCCCGCTCGGACAGGGGCAAACTATGGCTACACCTTC
>TRBD1|TRBJ2-5|TRBV6-5|NA
CASSYGRGFETQYF
TGTGCCAGCAGTTACGGCAGGGGGTTTGAGACCCAGTACTTC